These 16 T cell receptor beta chains were sequenced from one sample in a study of siplizumab effects on memory and regulatory T cells. TCRdb keeps only in-frame clones here, not all; method: immunoSEQ multiplex PCR. The table has 70,000 to 95,000 clones, 95% to 97% seen once; the top ten hold around 0.03%. The sequenced sample was naive CD4+ T cells sorted from blood. Source of these receptors: a human donor in good health.

The J gene is TRBJ2-7, the V gene TRBV5-4, with TRBD2 matching 11 bases. CDR1 is SGHNT and CDR2 is YYREEE in the germline V gene (reference sequence). After removal of 1 base from V and 3 bases from J, the junction contained 3 bases not matched to a gene. This CDR3 spans 15 amino acids. This chain's CDR3 is CASSLTSGGNYEQYF. CDR3 in DNA: TGTGCCAGCAGCTTGACTAGCGGGGGAAACTACGAGCAGTACTTC.

This clone was recorded once. The rearrangement uses TRBV7-6 and TRBJ1-2, with 9 positions matching TRBD1. V lost 5 bases, J lost 4 bases, and 2 bases stayed unmatched. Per the germline V gene, CDR1 is SGHVS and CDR2 is FNYEAQ. CDR3 length: 13 amino acids. CDR3 region: CASSKDRGYGYTF. The DNA of the CDR3 is TGTGCCAGCAGCAAGGACAGGGGCTATGGCTACACCTTC.

The rearrangement uses TRBV2 and TRBJ2-3, with a possible D match to TRBD1 (6 bases). In germline, CDR1 is SNHLY, CDR2 FYNNEI. V was clipped by 6 bases and J by 5 bases, with 15 bases between them. This CDR3 is built from 14 residues. Here the CDR3 DNA reads TGTGCCAGCAGGGTAGGGGGTGAGGGAGATACGCAGTATTTT. As protein: CASRVGGEGDTQYF. The full variable domain, in which reference TRBV2 and TRBJ2-3 provide the parts outside the CDR3, is EPEVTQTPSHQVTQMGQEVILRCVPISNHLYFYWYRQILGQKVEFLVSFYNNEISEKSEIFDDQFSVERPDGSNFTLKIRSTKLEDSAMYFCASRVGGEGDTQYFGPGTRLTVL.

The V call is TRBV18, the J call TRBJ2-7; unclear D gene. V was clipped by 1 base and J by 4 bases, with 14 bases between them. Germline CDR1 is KGHSH and CDR2 is LQKENI. CDR3 length equals 15 residues. CDR3 amino acids: CASSPLSSKSYEQYF. CDR3 bases: TGTGCCAGCTCACCACTCTCTAGTAAGTCTTACGAGCAGTACTTC.

This clone has just one count. This sequence joins TRBV4-1 and TRBJ2-7; D uncertain. V lost 4 bases and J 0 bases, leaving 16 bases between the germline ends. Germline CDR1 reads MGHRA; CDR2 reads YSYEKL. CDR3 length: 16 amino acids. The DNA of the CDR3 is TGCGCCAGCAGCCGAACGGAAGTTTCCCCCTCCTACGAGCAGTACTTC. Its translation: CASSRTEVSPSYEQYF.

The V gene is TRBV19, the J gene TRBJ2-7, with 11 bases aligning to TRBD1. With 4 bases clipped from V and 6 bases from J, the junction kept 5 bases outside the gene matches. This CDR3 is built from 14 residues. CDR1 and CDR2 from the germline V gene are LNHDA and SQIVND (reference sequence). The CDR3, as DNA: TGTGCCAGTAGTACCGGGACAGGGGGGAGCGAGCAGTACTTC. Residues: CASSTGTGGSEQYF.

The chain employs TRBV27 and TRBJ2-2; D might be TRBD1 or TRBD2, each matching 5 bases. The V gene lost 5 bases and the J gene lost 7 bases, with 14 bases spanning the gap. This CDR3 comprises 14 residues. Per germline, CDR1 MNHEY and CDR2 SMNVEV (reference sequence). The CDR3 spells CASSTRGHVGELFF. CDR3 bases: TGTGCCAGCAGTACCCGGGGCCACGTCGGGGAGCTGTTTTTT.

This chain uses TRBV9 with TRBJ2-5, with D possibly being TRBD2 (5 bases). CDR1 is SGDLS, CDR2 YYNGEE, per germline. V shed 0 bases and J shed 0 bases, with 9 bases lying between them. This CDR3 region has 15 residues. Written as DNA, the CDR3 is TGTGCCAGCAGCGTAGAAGGACTGTACCAAGAGACCCAGTACTTC. Translated: CASSVEGLYQETQYF.

The V call is TRBV11-2, the J call TRBJ1-3; D not resolved. V lost 2 bases to trimming and J lost 4 bases, with 9 bases between them. CDR1 is SGHAT, CDR2 FQNNGV, per germline. The CDR3 totals 14 residues. The CDR3: CASSLWEVGNTIYF. The CDR3 bases are TGTGCCAGCAGCTTATGGGAGGTGGGAAACACCATATATTTT.

CDR3 nucleotides: TGTGCCAGCAGCTCCTTTATCGGGACCCAGTACTTC. Protein product: CASSSFIGTQYF. V gene TRBV5-4 combines with J gene TRBJ2-5; no firm D call. The CDR3 consists of 12 residues. V lost 3 bases and J 7 bases, leaving 10 bases between the germline ends. CDR1 and CDR2 from the germline V gene are SGHNT and YYREEE (reference sequence).

The chain recombines TRBV6-1 with TRBJ2-7; 7 bases align to TRBD1. The CDR3 covers 13 residues. Germline lookup yields CDR1 MNHNS and CDR2 SASEGT. J lost 6 bases, V lost 6 bases, and 8 bases had no gene match. For the CDR3, the DNA is TGTGCCAGCAGGGACAGGATATTAGGCGAGCAGTACTTC. It yields the protein CASRDRILGEQYF.

This chain links TRBV20-1 with TRBJ2-1, with 8 bases lining up with TRBD2. Unmatched junction bases numbered 5, after V lost 1 base and J lost 15 bases. Looked up from germline, CDR1 is DFQATT and CDR2 is SNEGSKA (reference sequence). This CDR3 contains 11 residues. The DNA for the CDR3 is TGCAGTGCTAGAGCCCGGGGGGGCCTGTTCTTC. Protein product: CSARARGGLFF.

The CDR3 is CASIRTRAEEQYF. The CDR3 bases are TGTGCCAGCATCCGGACCCGGGCGGAGGAGCAGTACTTC. This chain joins TRBV2 and TRBJ2-7, with D unclear. This CDR3 is built from 13 residues. Germline CDR1 is SNHLY and CDR2 is FYNNEI. V was shortened by 7 bases and J by 7 bases, with 17 bases between the two germline ends.

This clone showed up just once. The chain carries TRBV19 and TRBJ1-3, with no clear D. This CDR3 is 17 amino acids long. V lost 6 bases, J lost 0 bases, and 18 bases lay in between. Germline lookup yields CDR1 LNHDA and CDR2 SQIVND (reference sequence). CDR3 sequence (DNA): TGTGCCAGTAGGGCCGGGTCCCTTGAGGCCTCTGGAAACACCATATATTTT. Encoded protein: CASRAGSLEASGNTIYF.

This chain joins TRBV10-3 and TRBJ1-6, with D perhaps TRBD1 (6 bases). Germline V gene lookup returns CDR1 ENHRY and CDR2 SYGVKD. This CDR3 spans 17 amino acids. The V end lost 10 bases, the J end lost 3 bases, and 22 bases lay between the germline ends. The CDR3 sequence is CATGQWAGGSYNSPLHF. CDR3 nucleotide sequence: TGTGCCACCGGACAGTGGGCTGGGGGGAGCTATAATTCACCCCTCCACTTT.

This clone showed up just a few times. The junction differs from germline at one of its ends, possibly a read error. V is TRBV6-6 and J is TRBJ1-2; D uncertain. Per the germline V gene, CDR1 is MNHNY and CDR2 is SVGAGI (reference sequence). CDR3 length equals 16 residues. The CDR3 region has the DNA TGTGCCAGCAGTTACTCGGGGAGTTGGGTAAACTCTGGCTACACCTTC. It encodes CASSYSGSWVNSGYTF.